This entry lists 12 T cell receptor beta chains sequenced from one sample in a study of cytomegalovirus exposure and HLA in healthy donors. With 60 Vbeta and 13 Jbeta primers, the PCR was carried out. Repertoires were generated with immunoSEQ multiplex PCR, while TCRdb's copy carries only in-frame clones and drops some. The sample lists about 150,000 clones, about three quarters seen once, with less than 4.5% in the top ten. The sample comprised PBMCs. The receptor source for this set is a middle-aged man in good health and CMV-seropositive.

The chain recombines TRBV16 with TRBJ1-3, with TRBD1 matching 8 bases. Germline CDR1 is KGHSY and CDR2 is FQNENV. The CDR3 consists of 16 residues. J was trimmed by 0 bases and V by 4 bases; bases with no gene match: 5. Here the CDR3 DNA reads TGTGCCAGCAGCCGGGACAGGCCCAGCTCTGGAAACACCATATATTTT. It is translated as CASSRDRPSSGNTIYF.

This clone was recorded once. The chain carries TRBV19 and TRBJ2-7, with 9 bases aligning to TRBD1. This CDR3 region has 14 residues. V was clipped by 6 bases and J by 2 bases; unmatched bases: 5. CDR1 and CDR2 from the germline V gene are LNHDA and SQIVND (reference sequence). CDR3 bases: TGTGCCAGTAGACCGGGACAGGGACCCTACGAGCAGTACTTC. The encoded protein is CASRPGQGPYEQYF.

This clone showed up just a few times. The chain employs TRBV2 and TRBJ1-3; D is possibly TRBD1 (5 bases). CDR1 and CDR2 (germline): SNHLY, FYNNEI. Deletions cut 3 bases from V and 0 bases from J, with 9 bases between. The CDR3 sequence is 15 residues long. CDR3: CASSEGGYSGNTIYF. The CDR3 coding sequence is TGTGCCAGCAGTGAGGGGGGGTACTCTGGAAACACCATATATTTT.

V is TRBV5-4 and J is TRBJ1-4, with 8 positions matching TRBD1. V lost 1 base and J lost 5; bases outside the gene matches: 1. Per the germline V gene, CDR1 is SGHNT and CDR2 is YYREEE (reference sequence). The CDR3 is 14 residues long. The CDR3 DNA reads TGTGCCAGCAGCTTGTCAGGGGGCAATGAAAAACTGTTTTTT. Protein: CASSLSGGNEKLFF. The complete variable domain, with remaining parts taken from reference TRBV5-4 and TRBJ1-4, reads ETGVTQSPTHLIKTRGQQVTLRCSSQSGHNTVSWYQQALGQGPQFIFQYYREEENGRGNFPPRFSGLQFPNYSSELNVNALELDDSALYLCASSLSGGNEKLFFGSGTQLSVL.

This clone was recorded a few times. The chain uses TRBV19 and TRBJ1-2; D ambiguous. Germline CDR1 reads LNHDA; CDR2 reads SQIVND (reference sequence). This CDR3 contains 13 residues. Trimming took 7 bases from V and 1 from J, leaving 10 bases between them. This CDR3 is CASNPGYNYGYTF. The CDR3 coding sequence is TGTGCCAGTAACCCGGGATATAACTATGGCTACACCTTC.

This clone was observed a handful of times. The V and J genes are TRBV5-4 and TRBJ2-1, with 9 bases aligning to TRBD1. Germline V gene lookup returns CDR1 SGHNT and CDR2 YYREEE (reference sequence). The CDR3 runs 16 residues. Trimming at V came to 3 bases and at J to 6 bases, leaving 10 bases not matched to a gene. The CDR3 is CASSSRSGQGINEQFF. The CDR3 nucleotides are TGTGCCAGCAGCTCCCGCTCGGGACAGGGCATCAATGAGCAGTTCTTC.

In this sample, this clone turned up once. The V and J genes are TRBV4-1 and TRBJ2-1; 9 positions match TRBD2. V lost 5 bases to trimming and J lost 0 bases; unmatched junction nucleotides: 5. CDR1 is MGHRA, CDR2 YSYEKL, per germline. This CDR3 is built from 16 residues. This CDR3 reads CASSGRGGSSYNEQFF. The CDR3 nucleotides are TGCGCCAGCAGCGGGCGGGGGGGGAGCTCCTACAATGAGCAGTTCTTC.

This clone has a handful of counts. The rearrangement uses TRBV10-2 and TRBJ1-1; D is possibly TRBD1 (5 bases). Per the germline V gene, CDR1 is WSHSY and CDR2 is SAAADI. The CDR3 runs to 14 residues. V lost 3 bases and J 1 base, leaving 9 bases between the germline ends. The CDR3 DNA sequence: TGCGCCAGCAGTGATAACGGACAGAACACTGAAGCTTTCTTT. Translated: CASSDNGQNTEAFF.

The CDR3 region has the DNA TGTGCCAGTAACATCGGGGGGGCTCGCGGACGTGGCTACACCTTC. This gives the protein CASNIGGARGRGYTF. The gene calls are TRBV19 and TRBJ1-2; D is possibly TRBD1 (6 bases). Trimming pared 7 bases from V and 7 bases from J, leaving 22 bases between. Germline assignment: CDR1 LNHDA and CDR2 SQIVND (reference sequence). The CDR3 spans 15 residues.

This chain links TRBV25-1 with TRBJ1-1, with 10 positions matching TRBD1. The CDR3 loop spans 15 amino acids. The V and J ends lost 4 bases and 4 bases, in that order; junction bases with no gene match: 6. Germline-derived CDR1 and CDR2 are MGHDK and SYGVNS. CDR3 in DNA: TGTGCCAGCAGTGCCCGGACAGGGGGAAGCACTGAAGCTTTCTTT. Amino acid sequence: CASSARTGGSTEAFF.

This chain uses TRBV6-5 with TRBJ2-7; TRBD2 might be the D (7 bases). Trimming removed 1 base from V and 6 bases from J, with 19 bases in between. CDR3 length equals 16 residues. Germline CDR1 is MNHEY and CDR2 is SVGAGI. The CDR3 DNA is TGTGCCAGCAGTTACTTTAGAGTCACAGGGAGGGTCGAGCAGTACTTC. It encodes CASSYFRVTGRVEQYF.

This chain uses TRBV5-1 with TRBJ2-7; the D is unclear. The J call is in doubt because the DNA end fits TRBJ2-1 better. This CDR3 region has 15 residues. From germline, CDR1 is SGHRS and CDR2 YFSETQ. CDR3 loop: CASSLAGGWNNEQFF. CDR3 in DNA: TGCGCCAGCAGCTTGGCAGGTGGTTGGAACAATGAGCAGTTCTTC.